The rows below give T cell receptor beta chains drawn from one sample of a study of blood T cells in healthy people across ages. TCRdb redid the calling of the 5' RACE reads with MiXCR, one entry per CDR3 protein. This table holds 1 million to 1.2 million distinct CDR3 sequences, 30% to 40% found once. Source material: blood. The origin of the receptors is a man younger than 35 in good health. Each CDR3 is given with its conserved first and last residue. D genes are given only for firm matches. A clone size is listed for some rows: how often the clone was seen (once, few, many), or a class if it is expanded.

J | D | V | length | size | DNA | CDR3
TRBJ1-1 | TRBD1 | TRBV20-1 | 14 | few | TGCAGTGCTACAAAACCAGGGGGCGGCACTGAAGCTTTCTTT | CSATKPGGGTEAFF
TRBJ1-5 | - | TRBV7-2 | 14 | few | TGTGCCAGCAGCGACGGGGGTGTAGCTCAGCCCCAGCATTTT | CASSDGGVAQPQHF
TRBJ2-7 | - | TRBV4-3 | 15 | - | TGCGCCAGCAGCCAAGGGGCCAGGGAAACTTACGAGCAGTACTTC | CASSQGARETYEQYF
TRBJ1-1 | - | TRBV15 | 15 | - | TGTGCCACCAGCAGAGTAGGGCGGGGGAATGCTGAAGCTTTCTTT | CATSRVGRGNAEAFF
TRBJ2-7 | TRBD1 | TRBV27 | 13 | - | TGTACCAGCAGTGTAGACAGGGGCTACGAGCAGTACTTC | CTSSVDRGYEQYF
TRBJ2-3 | - | TRBV9 | 14 | few | TGTGCCAGCAGCGCAAGTTCGAGTGCAGATACGCAGTATTTT | CASSASSSADTQYF
TRBJ1-1 | - | TRBV20-1 | 14 | few | TGCAGTGCTAGAGCCTCCAGGTGGAACACTGAAGCTTTCTTT | CSARASRWNTEAFF
TRBJ1-1 | - | TRBV29-1 | 12 | - | TGCAGCGGGGGACGGACAAACACTGAAGCTTTCTTT | CSGGRTNTEAFF
TRBJ2-1 | - | TRBV3-1 | 15 | - | TGTGCCAGCAGCCAAGAGAGAATTCTTAACAATGAGCAGTTCTTC | CASSQERILNNEQFF
TRBJ2-1 | - | TRBV7-9 | 16 | - | TGTGCCAGCAGCTTAAGGCCGGACCCCTCCTACAATGAGCAGTTCTTC | CASSLRPDPSYNEQFF
TRBJ2-5 | - | TRBV7-2 | 16 | once | TGTGCCAGCAGCTTAGGGGCAACAGGGGGGGAAGAGACCCAGTACTTC | CASSLGATGGEETQYF
TRBJ1-5 | TRBD1 | TRBV12-3/TRBV12-4 | 15 | - | TGTGCCAGCAGTTTTGGAGACAGGGAGGGTCAGCCCCAGCATTTT | CASSFGDREGQPQHF
TRBJ2-3 | - | TRBV3-1 | 14 | - | TGTGCCAGCAGCCAAGTTGACCCAGGGGATACGCAGTATTTT | CASSQVDPGDTQYF
TRBJ1-2 | - | TRBV25-1 | 12 | few | TGTGCCAGCAGTGACTCTTCGGTATCTTACACCTTC | CASSDSSVSYTF
TRBJ1-2 | - | TRBV9 | 11 | few | TGTGCCAGCAGCAACAGGGTCGGCTACACCTTC | CASSNRVGYTF
TRBJ2-7 | - | TRBV2 | 15 | - | TGTGCCAGCAGTGTGGGAGGGGGCGACCCCTACGAGCAGTACTTC | CASSVGGGDPYEQYF
TRBJ2-2 | - | TRBV9 | 13 | - | TGTGCCAGCAGGAGCTCCGCCACCGGGGAGCTGTTTTTT | CASRSSATGELFF
TRBJ1-6 | - | TRBV20-1 | 15 | few | TGCAGTGCTAGAGATTACCGGGACGGCTATTCACCCCTCCACTTT | CSARDYRDGYSPLHF
TRBJ2-7 | TRBD1 | TRBV4-3 | 18 | - | TGCGCCAGCAGCCAGCGAACTACCGGGACAGGGGATCCCTACGAGCAGTACTTC | CASSQRTTGTGDPYEQYF
TRBJ2-3 | TRBD2 | TRBV12-3/TRBV12-4 | 15 | few | TGTGCCAGCAGTTCTAGCGGGGGGCGGGGAGATACGCAGTATTTT | CASSSSGGRGDTQYF
TRBJ2-1 | - | TRBV24-1 | 15 | few | TGTGCCACCAGTGATTCTTGGACAGCTAACAATGAGCAGTTCTTC | CATSDSWTANNEQFF
TRBJ1-5 | TRBD1 | TRBV6-5 | 15 | - | TGTGCCAGCAGACCCGGGACAGGGAAAAATCAGCCCCAGCATTTT | CASRPGTGKNQPQHF
TRBJ2-2 | TRBD1 | TRBV12-3/TRBV12-4 | 14 | few | TGTGCCACCCTGGACAGGGGGTTCACCGGGGAGCTGTTTTTT | CATLDRGFTGELFF
TRBJ2-4 | - | TRBV12-3/TRBV12-4 | 14 | few | TGTGCCAGCAGTGGGACCAGGGACAAAAACATTCAGTACTTC | CASSGTRDKNIQYF
TRBJ2-7 | - | TRBV20-1 | 15 | - | TGCAGTGTTTCCCTTGCTAAGAGCTCCTACAATGAGCAGTACTTC | CSVSLAKSSYNEQYF
TRBJ2-1 | TRBD2 | TRBV28 | 16 | few | TGTGCCAGCAGCGGAAGAGCGGGGGGCTTCTACAATGAGCAGTTCTTC | CASSGRAGGFYNEQFF
TRBJ2-7 | - | TRBV29-1 | 12 | few | TGCAGCGTGGGGACTCTCACCTACGAGCAGTACTTC | CSVGTLTYEQYF
TRBJ2-3 | - | TRBV5-5 | 14 | - | TGTACCAGCAGCTTAGACTCGGGTACAGATACGCAGTATTTT | CTSSLDSGTDTQYF
TRBJ1-2 | - | TRBV12-3/TRBV12-4 | 13 | - | TGTGCCAGCACTCTGGCTGCCTTTTATGGCTACACCTTC | CASTLAAFYGYTF
TRBJ2-2 | - | TRBV3-1 | 14 | few | TGTGCCACTGCACTGCTCGCGAACACCGGGGAGCTGTTTTTT | CATALLANTGELFF
TRBJ2-1 | TRBD2 | TRBV6-2/TRBV6-3 | 17 | - | TGTGCCAGCAGTTACATCAGCGGGGGGGCCTTAGGCAATGAGCAGTTCTTC | CASSYISGGALGNEQFF
TRBJ2-1 | - | TRBV5-1 | 16 | - | TGCGCCAGCAGCTTGGGGGGGACCGATTCCTACAATGAGCAGTTCTTC | CASSLGGTDSYNEQFF
TRBJ1-5 | - | TRBV25-1 | 16 | few | TGTGCCAGCAGTGAATCGTCGCACAGAAGCAATCAGCCCCAGCATTTT | CASSESSHRSNQPQHF
TRBJ1-2 | - | TRBV20-1 | 12 | - | TGCAGTGCTAGAGACATCTTCTATGGCTACACCTTC | CSARDIFYGYTF
TRBJ2-1 | - | TRBV4-3 | 18 | - | TGCGCCAGCAGCCAAGATCACATCTCCGGGGGTTCCTACAATGAGCAGTTCTTC | CASSQDHISGGSYNEQFF
TRBJ2-7 | TRBD2 | TRBV7-2 | 15 | - | TGTGCCAGCAGCTCGACTAGCGGGAGAGCCTACGAGCAGTACTTC | CASSSTSGRAYEQYF
TRBJ1-6 | - | TRBV12-3/TRBV12-4 | 15 | - | TGTGCCAGCAGTTCCAGGACAGATCTAAATTCACCCCTCCACTTT | CASSSRTDLNSPLHF
TRBJ1-2 | - | TRBV5-4 | 15 | - | TGTGCCAGCAGCTTGGAGGCAGCTTTTAACTATGGCTACACCTTC | CASSLEAAFNYGYTF
TRBJ1-2 | TRBD1 | TRBV18 | 15 | few | TGTGCCAGCTCACCGGGACAGGGCTACACCTATGGCTACACCTTC | CASSPGQGYTYGYTF
TRBJ1-2 | - | TRBV28 | 12 | many | TGTGCCAGCAGCTTGTCCGGGCGTGGCTACACCTTC | CASSLSGRGYTF
TRBJ2-3 | - | TRBV28 | 17 | - | TGTGCCAGCAGTCCAGACAGAGGCTCCTCTCGCACAGATACGCAGTATTTT | CASSPDRGSSRTDTQYF
TRBJ2-7 | - | TRBV4-3 | 16 | - | TGCGCCAGCAGCCAAGGATCTGGGACTTATTACAATGAGCAGTACTTC | CASSQGSGTYYNEQYF
TRBJ1-1 | - | TRBV6-6 | 14 | - | TGTGCCAGCCGGGAGGGGGGCATAGGCACTGAAGCTTTCTTT | CASREGGIGTEAFF
TRBJ2-7 | - | TRBV7-2 | 14 | few | TGTGCCAGCAGCTTAATTAGTAACTCCTACGAGCAGTACTTC | CASSLISNSYEQYF
TRBJ2-3 | TRBD2 | TRBV11-2 | 16 | - | TGTGCCAGCAGCCATCGGACTAGCGGGGGCACAGATACGCAGTATTTT | CASSHRTSGGTDTQYF
TRBJ1-4 | - | TRBV3-1 | 16 | once | TGTGCCAGCAGCCCAGCATCAGGTTTGATTAATGAAAAACTGTTTTTT | CASSPASGLINEKLFF
TRBJ1-2 | - | TRBV28 | 14 | - | TGTGCCAGCAGTTTTAGGACGGCTTCTATTGGCTACACCTTC | CASSFRTASIGYTF
TRBJ1-6 | TRBD1 | TRBV6-5 | 16 | few | TGTGCCAGCAGTTACACAGGGGGCTCCTCAAATTCACCCCTCCACTTT | CASSYTGGSSNSPLHF